This TCR beta chain emerged from a study of shared clonotypes between healthy human individuals. Study-wide findings and caveats: It was observed that approximately 5% of naive CD4 clonotypes were shared across a handful of donors. Naive subsets generally exceeded memory subsets in estimated richness. The low donor count limited represented genetic and exposure-history diversity.

Sequencing used immunoSEQ multiplex PCR; TCRdb keeps in-frame clones, though not all of them. The data show 2.3 million or so clones, about 92% seen once. Of note for this clone: Its antigen is not identified.

The length of the CDR3 is 16 residues. The germline gives CDR1 MGHDK, CDR2 SYGVNS. The V end lost 2 bases, the J end lost 2 bases, and 14 bases lay between the germline ends. The study separated CD4+ cells into CD45RA+ naive and CD45RA-negative memory subsets. The chain couples TRBV25-1 to TRBJ2-3; TRBD2 is a possible D gene (6 bases). This TCR came from a man between 18 and 35 years old in good health. Some clones in this sample may be carry-over from other donors' samples. Sequenced sample: naive CD4+ T cells from PBMCs. Indicated subset: CD45RA+ positively selected. The CDR3 nucleotides are TGTGCCAGCAGTGAAAGCGGTAGCGGCACCACAGATACGCAGTATTTT. Its translation: CASSESGSGTTDTQYF.